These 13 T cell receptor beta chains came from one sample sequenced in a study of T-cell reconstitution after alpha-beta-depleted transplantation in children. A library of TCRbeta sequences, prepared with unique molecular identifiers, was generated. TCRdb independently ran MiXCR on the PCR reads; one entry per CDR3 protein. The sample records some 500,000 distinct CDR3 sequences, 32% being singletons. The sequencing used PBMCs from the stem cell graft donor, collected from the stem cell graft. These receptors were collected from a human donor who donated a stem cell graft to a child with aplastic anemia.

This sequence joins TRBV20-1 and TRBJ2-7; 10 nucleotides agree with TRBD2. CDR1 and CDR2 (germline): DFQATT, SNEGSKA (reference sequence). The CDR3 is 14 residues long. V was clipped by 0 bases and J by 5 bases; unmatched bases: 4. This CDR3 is CSARDRLAGHEQYF. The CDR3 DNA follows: TGCAGTGCTAGAGATCGACTAGCGGGCCACGAGCAGTACTTC.

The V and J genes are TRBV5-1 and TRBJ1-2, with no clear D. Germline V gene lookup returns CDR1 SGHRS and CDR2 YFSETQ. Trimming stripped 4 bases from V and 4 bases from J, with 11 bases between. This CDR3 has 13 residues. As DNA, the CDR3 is TGCGCCAGCAGCCTGGAACCTGTCTATGGCTACACCTTC. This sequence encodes CASSLEPVYGYTF.

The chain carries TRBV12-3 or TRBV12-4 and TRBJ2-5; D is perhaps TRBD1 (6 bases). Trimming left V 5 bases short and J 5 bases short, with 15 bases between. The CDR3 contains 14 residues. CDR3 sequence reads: CASSLGQSGETQYF. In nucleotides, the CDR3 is TGTGCCAGCAGTCTAGGACAGTCCGGGGAGACCCAGTACTTC.

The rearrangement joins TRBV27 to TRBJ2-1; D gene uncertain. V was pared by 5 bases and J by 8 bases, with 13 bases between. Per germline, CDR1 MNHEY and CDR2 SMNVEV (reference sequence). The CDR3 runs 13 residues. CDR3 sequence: CASSPILRDEQFF. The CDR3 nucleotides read TGTGCCAGCAGTCCGATTCTTAGGGATGAGCAGTTCTTC.

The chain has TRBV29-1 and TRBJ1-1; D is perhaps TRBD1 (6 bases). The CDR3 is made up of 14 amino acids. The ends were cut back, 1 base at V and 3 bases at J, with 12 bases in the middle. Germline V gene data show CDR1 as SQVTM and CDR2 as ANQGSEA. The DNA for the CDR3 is TGCAGCGTTGAAGTGGCAAAGGGGGACACTGAAGCTTTCTTT. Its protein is CSVEVAKGDTEAFF.

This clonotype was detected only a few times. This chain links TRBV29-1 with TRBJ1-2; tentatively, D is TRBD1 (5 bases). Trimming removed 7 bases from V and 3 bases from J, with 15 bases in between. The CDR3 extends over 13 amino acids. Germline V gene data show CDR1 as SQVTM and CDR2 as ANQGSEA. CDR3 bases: TGCAGCGCTAAAGGGCCGGGGGACTATGGCTACACCTTC. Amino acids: CSAKGPGDYGYTF.

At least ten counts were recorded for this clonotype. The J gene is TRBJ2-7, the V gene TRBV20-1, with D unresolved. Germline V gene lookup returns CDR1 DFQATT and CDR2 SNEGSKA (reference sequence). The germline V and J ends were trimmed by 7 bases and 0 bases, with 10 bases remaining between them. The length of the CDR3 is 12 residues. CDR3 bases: TGCAGTGTTCGGCAGGCCTCCTACGAGCAGTACTTC. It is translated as CSVRQASYEQYF.

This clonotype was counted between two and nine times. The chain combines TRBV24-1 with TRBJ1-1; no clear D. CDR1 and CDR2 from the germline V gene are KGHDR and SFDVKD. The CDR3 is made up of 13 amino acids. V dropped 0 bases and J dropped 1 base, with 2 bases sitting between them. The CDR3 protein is CATSDLQNTEAFF. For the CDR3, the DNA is TGTGCCACCAGTGATTTGCAGAACACTGAAGCTTTCTTT.

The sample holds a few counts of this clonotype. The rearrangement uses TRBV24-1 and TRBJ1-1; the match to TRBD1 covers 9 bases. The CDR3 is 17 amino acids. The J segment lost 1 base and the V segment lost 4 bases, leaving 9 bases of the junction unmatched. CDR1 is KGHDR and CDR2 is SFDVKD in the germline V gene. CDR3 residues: CATSEAGTGTWNTEAFF. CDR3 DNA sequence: TGTGCCACCAGTGAGGCCGGGACAGGGACCTGGAACACTGAAGCTTTCTTT.

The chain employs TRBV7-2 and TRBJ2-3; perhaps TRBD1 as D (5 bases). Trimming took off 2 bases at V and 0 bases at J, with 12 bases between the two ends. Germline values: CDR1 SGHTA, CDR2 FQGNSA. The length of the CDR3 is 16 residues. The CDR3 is CASSLKGLWSTDTQYF. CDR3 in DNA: TGTGCCAGCAGCTTAAAGGGGCTATGGAGCACAGATACGCAGTATTTT. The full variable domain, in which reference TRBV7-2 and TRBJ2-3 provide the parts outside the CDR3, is GAGVSQSPSNKVTEKGKDVELRCDPISGHTALYWYRQSLGQGLEFLIYFQGNSAPDKSGLPSDRFSAERTGGSVSTLTIQRTQQEDSAVYLCASSLKGLWSTDTQYFGPGTRLTVL.

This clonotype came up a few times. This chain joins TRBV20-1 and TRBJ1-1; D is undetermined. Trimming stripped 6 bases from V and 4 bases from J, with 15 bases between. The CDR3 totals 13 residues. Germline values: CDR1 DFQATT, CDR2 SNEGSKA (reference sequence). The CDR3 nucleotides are TGCAGTGCCATCGCCGTTTGGAGCACTGAAGCTTTCTTT. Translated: CSAIAVWSTEAFF.

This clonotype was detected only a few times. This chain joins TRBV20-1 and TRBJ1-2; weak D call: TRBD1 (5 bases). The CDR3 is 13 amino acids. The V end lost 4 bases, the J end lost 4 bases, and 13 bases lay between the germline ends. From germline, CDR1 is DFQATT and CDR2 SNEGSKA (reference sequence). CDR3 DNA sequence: TGCAGTGCTATAACCTTAAGGGGCTATGGCTACACCTTC. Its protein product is CSAITLRGYGYTF.

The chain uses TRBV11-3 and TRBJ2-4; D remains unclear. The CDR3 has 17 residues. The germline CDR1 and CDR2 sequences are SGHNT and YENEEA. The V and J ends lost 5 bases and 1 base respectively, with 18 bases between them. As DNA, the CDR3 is TGTGCCAGCAGCCCGACGTGGGCTAGTTCGGCCAAAAACATTCAGTACTTC. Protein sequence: CASSPTWASSAKNIQYF.